This T cell receptor beta chain stems from a study of blood T cell repertoires in COVID-19. Overall study context: Sites in the United States, Italy and Spain provided acute and convalescent COVID-19 samples.

The CDR3 loop spans 15 amino acids. The germline CDR1 and CDR2 sequences are SGDLS and YYNGEE. V lost 4 bases to trimming and J lost 0 bases; unmatched junction nucleotides: 3. Profiling relied on immunoSEQ multiplex PCR, and the TCRdb table lists in-frame clones only, not all of them. The data contain over 250,000 clones, more than 75% of them singletons. The TCR comes from a man aged 35 to 55 who had recovered from COVID-19. Sequencing input: peripheral blood. V usage is TRBV9 and J usage is TRBJ1-4; TRBD1 matches 7 bases. CDR3 in DNA: TGTGCCAGCAGCAGACAGGGAGCAACTAATGAAAAACTGTTTTTT. It translates to CASSRQGATNEKLFF.